One sample yielded the 6 T cell receptor beta chains listed below, sequenced in a study of blood T cell repertoires in COVID-19. Some clones are missing from TCRdb's copy, which holds only in-frame ones; the method was immunoSEQ multiplex PCR. Here the sample spans about 110,000 clones, around nine tenths being singletons. The sequenced sample was peripheral blood. These receptors originate from a man aged 35 to 55 with acute or convalescent COVID-19.

The V gene is TRBV6-6, the J gene TRBJ2-2; D gene uncertain. The CDR3 runs to 13 residues. V shed 6 bases and J shed 5 bases, with 10 bases lying between them. Germline lookup yields CDR1 MNHNY and CDR2 SVGAGI (reference sequence). The CDR3 is CASSPALTGELFF. CDR3 in DNA: TGTGCCAGCAGCCCCGCGTTAACCGGGGAGCTGTTTTTT.

This clone has at least ten counts. The J gene is TRBJ2-1, the V gene TRBV27; 9 bases map to TRBD2. V lost 1 base to trimming and J lost 7 bases; unmatched junction nucleotides: 14. Germline V lookup: CDR1 MNHEY, CDR2 SMNVEV (reference sequence). The CDR3 extends over 18 amino acids. CDR3 sequence (DNA): TGTGCCAGCAGTTTATTCGGGACTAGCAGCTTAAGGGGGAATGAGCAGTTCTTC. Translating gives CASSLFGTSSLRGNEQFF.

The V and J genes are TRBV12-3 or TRBV12-4 and TRBJ1-1; maybe TRBD1 (5 bases). The CDR3 is 13 amino acids. Trimming shortened V by 3 bases and J by 4 bases, and 9 bases separated the two germline ends. CDR3 in amino acids: CASSFGTGTEAFF. CDR3 sequence (DNA): TGTGCCAGCAGTTTTGGAACAGGCACTGAAGCTTTCTTT.

This rearrangement joins TRBV7-9 to TRBJ1-3; no clear D. The germline V gene has CDR1 SEHNR and CDR2 FQNEAQ (reference sequence). The CDR3 runs 14 residues. Trimming stripped 1 base from V and 1 base from J, with 5 bases between. This CDR3 is CASSLGVSGNTIYF. The CDR3 nucleotides are TGTGCCAGCAGCTTAGGAGTATCTGGAAACACCATATATTTT.

The chain has TRBV6-5 and TRBJ1-4, with D perhaps matching TRBD1 (5 bases). The CDR3 is 14 amino acids. The germline CDR1 and CDR2 sequences are MNHEY and SVGAGI. V was cut by 2 bases and J by 6 bases, with 10 bases left in between. CDR3 protein: CASSYGGSDEKLFF. As DNA, the CDR3 is TGTGCCAGCAGTTACGGGGGGTCCGATGAAAAACTGTTTTTT.

The chain carries TRBV6-6 and TRBJ1-5; 12 bases are shared with TRBD1. V dropped 6 bases and J dropped 7; count of bases not matched to a gene: 7. The CDR3 length is 15 residues. Germline loops: CDR1 MNHNY, CDR2 SVGAGI (reference sequence). The CDR3, as DNA: TGTGCCAGCAGGGACCAGGGACAGGGGGCCCAGCCCCAGCATTTT. It specifies CASRDQGQGAQPQHF.